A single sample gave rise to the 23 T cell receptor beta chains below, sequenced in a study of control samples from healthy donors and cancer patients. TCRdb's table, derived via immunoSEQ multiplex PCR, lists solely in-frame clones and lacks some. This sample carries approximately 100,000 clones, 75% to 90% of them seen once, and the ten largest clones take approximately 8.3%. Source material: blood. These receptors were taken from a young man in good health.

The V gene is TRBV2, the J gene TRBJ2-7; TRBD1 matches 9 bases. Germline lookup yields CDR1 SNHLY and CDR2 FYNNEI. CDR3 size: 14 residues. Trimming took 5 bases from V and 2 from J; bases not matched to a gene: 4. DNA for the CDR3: TGTGCCAGCAGTCTAGACAGGGGGGCCTACGAGCAGTACTTC. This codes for CASSLDRGAYEQYF.

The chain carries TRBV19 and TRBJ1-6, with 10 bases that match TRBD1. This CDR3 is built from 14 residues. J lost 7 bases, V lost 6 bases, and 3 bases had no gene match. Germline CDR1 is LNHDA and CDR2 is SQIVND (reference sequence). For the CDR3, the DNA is TGTGCCAGTAGATGGGACAGGGGCAATTCACCCCTCCACTTT. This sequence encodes CASRWDRGNSPLHF.

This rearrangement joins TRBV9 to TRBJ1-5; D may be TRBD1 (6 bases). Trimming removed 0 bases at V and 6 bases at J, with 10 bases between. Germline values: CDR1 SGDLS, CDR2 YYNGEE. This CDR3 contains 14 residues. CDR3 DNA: TGTGCCAGCAGCGTAGCAGGGGAGGGTCAGCCCCAGCATTTT. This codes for CASSVAGEGQPQHF.

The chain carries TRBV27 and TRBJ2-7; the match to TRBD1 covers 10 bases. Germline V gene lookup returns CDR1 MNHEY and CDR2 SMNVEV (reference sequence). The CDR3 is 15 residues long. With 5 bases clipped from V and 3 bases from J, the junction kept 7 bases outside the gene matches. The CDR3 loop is CASSQRTGGGYEQYF. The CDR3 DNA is TGTGCCAGCAGTCAAAGGACAGGGGGTGGCTACGAGCAGTACTTC.

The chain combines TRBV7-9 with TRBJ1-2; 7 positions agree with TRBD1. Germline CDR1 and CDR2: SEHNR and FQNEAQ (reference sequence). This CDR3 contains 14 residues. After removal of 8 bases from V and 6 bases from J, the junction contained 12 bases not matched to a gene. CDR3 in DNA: TGTGCCAGCCGACTACCGACAGGGTCGGATGGCTACACCTTC. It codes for CASRLPTGSDGYTF.

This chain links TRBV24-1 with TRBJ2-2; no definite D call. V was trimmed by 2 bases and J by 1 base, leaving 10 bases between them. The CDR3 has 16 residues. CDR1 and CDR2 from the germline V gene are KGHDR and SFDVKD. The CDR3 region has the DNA TGTGCCACCAGTGATTCCTACTCAGGGAACACCGGGGAGCTGTTTTTT. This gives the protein CATSDSYSGNTGELFF.

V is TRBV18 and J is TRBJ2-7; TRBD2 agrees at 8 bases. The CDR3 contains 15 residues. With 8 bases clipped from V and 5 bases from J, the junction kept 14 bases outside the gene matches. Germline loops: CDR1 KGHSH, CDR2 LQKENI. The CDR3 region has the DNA TGTGCCAGCGGCCAACTCGGGACTAGTGGGGACGAGCAGTACTTC. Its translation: CASGQLGTSGDEQYF.

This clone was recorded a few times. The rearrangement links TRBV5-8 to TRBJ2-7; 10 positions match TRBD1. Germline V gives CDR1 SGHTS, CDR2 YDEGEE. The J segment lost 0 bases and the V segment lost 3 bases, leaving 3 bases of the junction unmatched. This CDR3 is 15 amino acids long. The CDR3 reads CASSWDRGSSYEQYF. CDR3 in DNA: TGTGCCAGCAGCTGGGACAGGGGTAGCTCCTACGAGCAGTACTTC.

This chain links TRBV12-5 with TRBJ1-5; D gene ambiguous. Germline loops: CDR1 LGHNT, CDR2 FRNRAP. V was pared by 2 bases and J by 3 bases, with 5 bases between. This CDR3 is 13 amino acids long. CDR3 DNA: TGTGCTAGTGGTTTGTGGGACAATCAGCCCCAGCATTTT. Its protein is CASGLWDNQPQHF.

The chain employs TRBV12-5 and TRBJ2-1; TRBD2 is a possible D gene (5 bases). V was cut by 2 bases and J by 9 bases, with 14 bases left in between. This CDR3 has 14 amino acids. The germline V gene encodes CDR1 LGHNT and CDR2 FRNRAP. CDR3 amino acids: CASGLRILGGEQFF. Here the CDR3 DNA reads TGTGCTAGTGGTTTGCGGATTCTCGGAGGTGAGCAGTTCTTC. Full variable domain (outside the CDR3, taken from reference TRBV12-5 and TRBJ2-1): DARVTQTPRHKVTEMGQEVTMRCQPILGHNTVFWYRQTMMQGLELLAYFRNRAPLDDSGMPKDRFSAEMPDATLATLKIQPSEPRDSAVYFCASGLRILGGEQFFGPGTRLTVL.

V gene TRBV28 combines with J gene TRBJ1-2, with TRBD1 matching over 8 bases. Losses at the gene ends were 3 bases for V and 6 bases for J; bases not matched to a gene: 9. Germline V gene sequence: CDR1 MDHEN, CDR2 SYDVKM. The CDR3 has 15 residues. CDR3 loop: CASSFTRTGIDGYTF. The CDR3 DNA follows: TGTGCCAGCAGTTTTACCCGGACAGGGATCGATGGCTACACCTTC.

CDR3 DNA: TGTGCCAGCAGCCCCAGCGGGAGCCATTGGGGGGAGCTGTTTTTT. It encodes CASSPSGSHWGELFF. This rearrangement joins TRBV3-1 (or the pseudogene TRBV3-2) to TRBJ2-2; 8 nucleotides align to TRBD2. J was trimmed by 8 bases and V by 4 bases; bases with no gene match: 9. The CDR3 length is 15 residues. Germline V lookup: CDR1 LGHDT, CDR2 YNNKEL (reference sequence).

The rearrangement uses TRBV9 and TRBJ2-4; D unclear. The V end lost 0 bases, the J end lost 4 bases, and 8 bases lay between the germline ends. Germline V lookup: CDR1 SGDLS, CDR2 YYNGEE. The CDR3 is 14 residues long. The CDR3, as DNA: TGTGCCAGCAGCGTAGATAACAGAAAAAACATTCAGTACTTC. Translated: CASSVDNRKNIQYF.

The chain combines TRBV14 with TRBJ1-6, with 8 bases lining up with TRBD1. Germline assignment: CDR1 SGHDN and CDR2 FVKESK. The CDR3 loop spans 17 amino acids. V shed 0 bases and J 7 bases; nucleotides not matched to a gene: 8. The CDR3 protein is CASSQEGRQGSNSPLHF. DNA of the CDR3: TGTGCCAGCAGCCAAGAGGGTAGACAGGGGAGCAATTCACCCCTCCACTTT.

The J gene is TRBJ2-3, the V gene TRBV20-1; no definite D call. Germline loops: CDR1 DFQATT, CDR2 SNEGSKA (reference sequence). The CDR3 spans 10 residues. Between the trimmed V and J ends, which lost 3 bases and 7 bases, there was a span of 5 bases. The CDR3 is CSASENTQYF. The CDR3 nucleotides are TGCAGTGCTAGCGAAAATACGCAGTATTTT.

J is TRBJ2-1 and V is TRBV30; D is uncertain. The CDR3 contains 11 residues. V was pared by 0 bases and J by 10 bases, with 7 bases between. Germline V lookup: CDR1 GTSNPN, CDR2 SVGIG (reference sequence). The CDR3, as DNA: TGTGCCTGGAGTGTGGGTAGGGAGCAGTTCTTC. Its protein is CAWSVGREQFF. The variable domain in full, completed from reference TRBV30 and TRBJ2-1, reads SQTIHQWPATLVQPVGSPLSLECTVEGTSNPNLYWYRQAAGRGLQLLFYSVGIGQISSEVPQNLSASRPQDRQFILSSKKLLLSDSGFYLCAWSVGREQFFGPGTRLTVL.

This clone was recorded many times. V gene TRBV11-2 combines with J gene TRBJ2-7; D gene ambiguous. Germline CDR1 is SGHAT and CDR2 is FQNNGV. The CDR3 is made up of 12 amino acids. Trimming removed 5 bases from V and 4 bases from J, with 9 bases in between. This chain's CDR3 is CASSQNRYEQYV. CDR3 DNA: TGTGCCAGCAGCCAGAATCGTTACGAGCAGTACGTC.

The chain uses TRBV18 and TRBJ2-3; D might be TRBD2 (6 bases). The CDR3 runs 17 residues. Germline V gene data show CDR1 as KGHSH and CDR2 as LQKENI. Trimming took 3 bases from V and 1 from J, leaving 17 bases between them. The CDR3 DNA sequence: TGTGCCAGCTCACCCCCCTATGGCGGGGAACGCACAGATACGCAGTATTTT. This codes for CASSPPYGGERTDTQYF. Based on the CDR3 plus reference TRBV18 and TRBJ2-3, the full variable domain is NAGVMQNPRHLVRRRGQEARLRCSPMKGHSHVYWYRQLPEEGLKFMVYLQKENIIDESGMPKERFSAEFPKEGPSILRIQQVVRGDSAAYFCASSPPYGGERTDTQYFGPGTRLTVL.

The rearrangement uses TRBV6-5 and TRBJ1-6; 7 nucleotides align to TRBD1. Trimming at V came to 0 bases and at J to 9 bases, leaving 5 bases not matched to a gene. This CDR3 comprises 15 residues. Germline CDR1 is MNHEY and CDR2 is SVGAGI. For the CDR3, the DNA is TGTGCCAGCAGTTACTCCAGACAGGGAACTTCACCCCTCCACTTT. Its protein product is CASSYSRQGTSPLHF.

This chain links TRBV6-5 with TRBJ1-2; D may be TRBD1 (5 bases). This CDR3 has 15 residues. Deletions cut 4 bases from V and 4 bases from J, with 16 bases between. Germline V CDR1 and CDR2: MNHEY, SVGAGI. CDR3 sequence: CASSFSRDGPYGYTF. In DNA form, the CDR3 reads TGTGCCAGCAGTTTCAGCAGGGACGGCCCCTATGGCTACACCTTC.

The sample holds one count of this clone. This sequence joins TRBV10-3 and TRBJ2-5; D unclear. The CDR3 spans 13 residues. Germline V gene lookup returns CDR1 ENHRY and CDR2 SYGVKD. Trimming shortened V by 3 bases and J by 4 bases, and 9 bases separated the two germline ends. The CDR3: CAISEIARETQYF. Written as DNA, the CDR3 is TGTGCCATCAGTGAAATAGCCAGAGAGACCCAGTACTTC.

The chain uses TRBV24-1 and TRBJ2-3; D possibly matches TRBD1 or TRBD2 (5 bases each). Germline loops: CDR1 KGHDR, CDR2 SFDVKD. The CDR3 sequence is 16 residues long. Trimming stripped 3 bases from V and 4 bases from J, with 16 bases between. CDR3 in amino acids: CATSDPGPGSADTQYF. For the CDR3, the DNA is TGTGCCACCAGTGATCCTGGGCCAGGGAGCGCAGATACGCAGTATTTT.

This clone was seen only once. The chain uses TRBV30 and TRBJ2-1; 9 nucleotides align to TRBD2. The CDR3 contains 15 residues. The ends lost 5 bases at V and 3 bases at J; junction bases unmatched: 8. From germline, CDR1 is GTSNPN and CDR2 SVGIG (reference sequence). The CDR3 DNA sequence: TGTGCCTGGGGAACGGTAGCGGGAGACTACAATGAGCAGTTCTTC. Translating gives CAWGTVAGDYNEQFF.